The 20 T cell receptor beta chains presented below share a single source sample, sequenced in a study of blood T cell repertoires in COVID-19. Measured with immunoSEQ multiplex PCR; TCRdb has only the in-frame clones, and not every one. The sample records 450,000 or so clones, roughly 87% being singletons. Sequenced input: peripheral blood. The receptors shown here come from a man in his late teens or twenties with COVID-19, enrolled during active disease.

This chain joins TRBV6-5 and TRBJ2-7; tentative D call: TRBD2 (5 bases). V was trimmed by 2 bases and J by 4 bases, leaving 12 bases between them. CDR1 and CDR2 (germline): MNHEY, SVGAGI. The CDR3 is 14 amino acids. CDR3 residues: CASSYDGELYEQYF. The DNA for the CDR3 is TGTGCCAGCAGTTACGATGGGGAGCTTTACGAGCAGTACTTC.

This chain connects TRBV25-1 to TRBJ2-3; D might be TRBD2 (6 bases). The germline V gene encodes CDR1 MGHDK and CDR2 SYGVNS. This CDR3 spans 16 amino acids. Trimming cost V 6 bases and J 1 base, with 17 bases left between them. Here the CDR3 reads CASRTSNGEGTDTQYF. The CDR3 region has the DNA TGTGCCAGCAGAACCTCAAACGGGGAGGGCACAGATACGCAGTATTTT.

This CDR3 reads CASSLAGGTSYEQYF. The DNA of the CDR3 is TGTGCCAGCAGTTTAGCGGGAGGGACTTCCTACGAGCAGTACTTC. The V gene is TRBV6-5, the J gene TRBJ2-7, with 11 bases fitting TRBD2. This CDR3 comprises 15 residues. V dropped 4 bases and J dropped 1; count of bases not matched to a gene: 3. The germline gives CDR1 MNHEY, CDR2 SVGAGI.

The J gene is TRBJ2-5, the V gene TRBV6-1, with 8 bases aligning to TRBD1. The CDR3 consists of 14 residues. The ends lost 3 bases at V and 6 bases at J; junction bases unmatched: 6. Germline loops: CDR1 MNHNS, CDR2 SASEGT. Written as DNA, the CDR3 is TGTGCCAGCAGTGACCGGACAGGGCTGAAGACCCAGTACTTC. It is translated as CASSDRTGLKTQYF.

The V call is TRBV19, the J call TRBJ2-4; tentative D call: TRBD1 (5 bases). V gave up 1 base and J gave up 8 bases, with 12 bases separating them. CDR3 length equals 14 residues. The germline V gene has CDR1 LNHDA and CDR2 SQIVND (reference sequence). CDR3 sequence: CASSIGQGQDIQYF. The CDR3 DNA reads TGTGCCAGTAGTATAGGGCAGGGTCAAGACATTCAGTACTTC.

The chain joins TRBV28 to TRBJ1-5; TRBD1 matches at 7 bases. CDR3 length: 13 residues. The germline V gene encodes CDR1 MDHEN and CDR2 SYDVKM. Trimming took 7 bases from V and 11 from J; bases not matched to a gene: 11. Here the CDR3 DNA reads TGTGCCAGCAACTACCGGCAGGGGGAAGCCCAGCATTTT. Translated, it gives CASNYRQGEAQHF.

This clone occurred a few times. The chain combines TRBV5-5 with TRBJ1-1, with D tentatively TRBD1 (5 bases). Trimming removed 6 bases from V and 0 bases from J, with 12 bases in between. CDR1 is SGHKS, CDR2 YYEKEE, per germline (reference sequence). The CDR3 contains 14 residues. The CDR3 here is CASTPRTLNTEAFF. The CDR3 nucleotides read TGTGCCAGCACCCCCCGGACATTGAACACTGAAGCTTTCTTT.

The chain uses TRBV12-5 and TRBJ2-7; 9 bases are shared with TRBD2. CDR1 and CDR2 (germline): LGHNT, FRNRAP. Losses at the gene ends were 7 bases for V and 3 bases for J; bases not matched to a gene: 16. This CDR3 has 17 amino acids. CDR3 in amino acids: CASATWGFGSGSYEQYF. The CDR3 DNA sequence: TGTGCTAGTGCCACCTGGGGATTTGGTAGCGGGAGCTACGAGCAGTACTTC.

The chain carries TRBV19 and TRBJ2-7, with TRBD2 matching 8 bases. This CDR3 comprises 15 residues. The germline CDR1 and CDR2 sequences are LNHDA and SQIVND (reference sequence). V trimming: 6 bases; J trimming: 6 bases; junction bases outside the gene matches: 13. CDR3 amino acids: CASSSTWAGGGEQYF. CDR3 nucleotide sequence: TGTGCCAGTAGCTCCACTTGGGCGGGAGGCGGCGAGCAGTACTTC. The variable domain in full, with the rest retrieved from reference TRBV19 and TRBJ2-7, is DGGITQSPKYLFRKEGQNVTLSCEQNLNHDAMYWYRQDPGQGLRLIYYSQIVNDFQKGDIAEGYSVSREKKESFPLTVTSAQKNPTAFYLCASSSTWAGGGEQYFGPGTRLTVT.

The chain combines TRBV19 with TRBJ2-2, with D possibly TRBD2 on 5 matching bases. The ends were cut back, 6 bases at V and 0 bases at J, with 11 bases in the middle. The CDR3 contains 15 residues. CDR1 and CDR2 from the germline V gene are LNHDA and SQIVND (reference sequence). CDR3 bases: TGTGCCAGTAGACGGGCCGGGACGAACACCGGGGAGCTGTTTTTT. This translates into CASRRAGTNTGELFF.

The sample holds one count of this clone. The chain recombines TRBV7-9 with TRBJ2-1; 12 bases map to TRBD2. V lost 6 bases, J lost 6 bases, and 6 bases stayed unmatched. The CDR3 is 15 residues long. CDR1 and CDR2 from the germline V gene are SEHNR and FQNEAQ (reference sequence). This CDR3 is CASRTSGRESNEQFF. DNA for the CDR3: TGTGCCAGCAGGACTAGCGGGAGAGAGAGCAATGAGCAGTTCTTC.

The chain couples TRBV7-9 to TRBJ2-3, with 8 positions matching TRBD2. Germline V gives CDR1 SEHNR, CDR2 FQNEAQ (reference sequence). V was clipped by 6 bases and J by 1 base; unmatched bases: 9. The length of the CDR3 is 16 residues. The CDR3 nucleotides read TGTGCCAGCAGACTAGCGGAGGCCTACCGCACAGATACGCAGTATTTT. The encoded protein is CASRLAEAYRTDTQYF.

The gene calls are TRBV2 and TRBJ2-2; the D gene is possibly TRBD2 (5 bases). The CDR3 contains 12 residues. V lost 7 bases to trimming and J lost 4 bases, with 7 bases between them. Germline loops: CDR1 SNHLY, CDR2 FYNNEI. The CDR3 DNA follows: TGTGCCAGCAATCGGGGCACCGGGGAGCTGTTTTTT. As protein: CASNRGTGELFF.

CDR3 sequence: CASSKQGARGEAFF. The DNA for the CDR3 is TGCGCCAGCAGCAAACAGGGGGCACGGGGTGAAGCTTTCTTT. This sequence joins TRBV5-1 and TRBJ1-1, with 9 positions matching TRBD1. Trimming removed 4 bases from V and 7 bases from J; junction bases left unmatched: 8. The CDR3 extends over 14 amino acids. Per the germline V gene, CDR1 is SGHRS and CDR2 is YFSETQ.

This clone was seen once. One end of the junction does not line up with germline, which may come from a read error. At the DNA level, this CDR3 is encoded by other sequences in the same sample as well. The chain carries TRBV5-1 and TRBJ2-6, with 7 bases aligning to TRBD2. The CDR3 runs 17 residues. Germline lookup yields CDR1 SGHRS and CDR2 YFSETQ. The CDR3 reads CASSHAKRDSGANVLTF. The CDR3 nucleotides are TGCGCTAGCAGCCATGCGAAGCGGGACTCAGGGGCCAACGTCCTGACTTTC.

The chain couples TRBV7-9 to TRBJ1-1, with 9 bases fitting TRBD1. CDR1 SEHNR and CDR2 FQNEAQ come from the germline V gene (reference sequence). The ends lost 3 bases at V and 11 bases at J; junction bases unmatched: 10. The CDR3 has 14 amino acids. The CDR3 spells CASSFDISGTGAFF. CDR3 DNA: TGTGCCAGCAGCTTCGATATATCCGGGACAGGGGCTTTCTTT.

This chain joins TRBV18 and TRBJ1-5; tentatively, D is TRBD1 (5 bases). V shed 3 bases and J shed 4 bases, with 13 bases lying between them. The germline gives CDR1 KGHSH, CDR2 LQKENI. There are 15 residues in the CDR3. The CDR3 loop reads CASSPSGLVNQPQHF. Written as DNA, the CDR3 is TGTGCCAGCTCACCCTCGGGACTGGTGAATCAGCCCCAGCATTTT.

The chain employs TRBV24-1 and TRBJ2-2; D is unresolved. The ends were cut back, 4 bases at V and 7 bases at J, with 21 bases in the middle. The CDR3 loop spans 17 amino acids. Germline CDR1 is KGHDR and CDR2 is SFDVKD. The CDR3 is CATSDQDWNTLGGELFF. DNA of the CDR3: TGTGCCACCAGTGACCAAGACTGGAATACCCTGGGCGGGGAGCTGTTTTTT.

The rearrangement links TRBV2 to TRBJ2-7, with 7 bases matching TRBD2. This CDR3 spans 15 amino acids. The V segment lost 5 bases and the J segment 0 bases; nucleotides outside the gene matches: 7. Germline values: CDR1 SNHLY, CDR2 FYNNEI. The CDR3 region has the DNA TGTGCCAGCAGTAACAAGCGGGACCCCTCCTACGAGCAGTACTTC. Protein: CASSNKRDPSYEQYF.

V usage is TRBV4-1 and J usage is TRBJ1-1; D not certain. The CDR3 runs 15 residues. V lost 0 bases and J 8 bases, leaving 16 bases between the germline ends. Germline CDR1 MGHRA, CDR2 YSYEKL. CDR3 DNA: TGCGCCAGCAGCCAAGAGAGGAGCCCCACGGGGGAAGCTTTCTTT. This gives the protein CASSQERSPTGEAFF.